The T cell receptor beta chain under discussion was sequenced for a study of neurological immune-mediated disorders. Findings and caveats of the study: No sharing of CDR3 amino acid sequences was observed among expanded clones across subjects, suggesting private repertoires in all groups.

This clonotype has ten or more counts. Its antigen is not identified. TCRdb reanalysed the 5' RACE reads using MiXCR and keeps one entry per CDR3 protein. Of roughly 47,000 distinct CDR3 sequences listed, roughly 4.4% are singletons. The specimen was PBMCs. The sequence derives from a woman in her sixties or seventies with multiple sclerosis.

The CDR3: CASSKADNEQFF. The CDR3 DNA is TGTGCCAGCAGCAAGGCTGACAATGAGCAGTTCTTC. This rearrangement joins TRBV21-1 to TRBJ2-1. TRBV21-1 constitutes a pseudogene. The CDR3 loop spans 12 amino acids.